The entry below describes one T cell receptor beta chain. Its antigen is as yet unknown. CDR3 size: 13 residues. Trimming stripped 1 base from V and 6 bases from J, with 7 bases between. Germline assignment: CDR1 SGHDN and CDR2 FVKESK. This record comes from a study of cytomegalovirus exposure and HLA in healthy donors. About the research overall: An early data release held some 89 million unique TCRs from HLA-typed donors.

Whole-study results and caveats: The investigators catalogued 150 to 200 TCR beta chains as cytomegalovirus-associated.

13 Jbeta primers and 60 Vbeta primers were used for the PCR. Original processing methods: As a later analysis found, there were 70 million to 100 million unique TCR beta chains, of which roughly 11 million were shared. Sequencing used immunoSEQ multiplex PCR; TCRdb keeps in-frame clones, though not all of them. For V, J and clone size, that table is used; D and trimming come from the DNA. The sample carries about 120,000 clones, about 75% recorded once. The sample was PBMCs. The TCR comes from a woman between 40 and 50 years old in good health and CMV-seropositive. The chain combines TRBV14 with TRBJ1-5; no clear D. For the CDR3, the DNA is TGTGCCAGCAGCCAAGGGCTTTTTCAGCCCCAGCATTTT. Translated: CASSQGLFQPQHF.